These 21 T cell receptor beta chains were sequenced from one sample in a study of shared clonotypes between healthy human individuals. TCRdb keeps only in-frame clones here, not all; method: immunoSEQ multiplex PCR. This table has a few million clones, roughly 93% appearing once. The source material was naive CD4+ T cells from PBMCs. Subset described: CD45RA+ positively selected. These receptors all stem from a young man in good health. Some clones in this sample may be carry-over from other donors' samples.

The CDR3: CASSPGRNSPLHF. The CDR3 region has the DNA TGTGCCAGCAGCCCAGGGAGGAATTCACCCCTCCACTTT. This chain links TRBV7-8 with TRBJ1-6, with D perhaps TRBD1 (5 bases). The CDR3 contains 13 residues. The germline V gene encodes CDR1 SGHVS and CDR2 FQNEAQ. With 5 bases removed from V and 7 bases from J, the gap between germline ends came to 9 bases.

Regarding this clone: Other DNA sequences in the sample encode the same CDR3. The V and J genes are TRBV18 and TRBJ2-7; weak D call: TRBD2 (5 bases). V lost 4 bases to trimming and J lost 6 bases, with 7 bases between them. The CDR3 spans 11 residues. Germline V CDR1 and CDR2: KGHSH, LQKENI. CDR3 sequence: CASSQGAEQYF. CDR3 DNA: TGTGCCAGCTCACAGGGAGCCGAGCAGTACTTC.

DNA of the CDR3: TGTGCCAGCAGTTTACCCCCAGCGACTAGACCCTACAATGAGCAGTTCTTC. This encodes CASSLPPATRPYNEQFF. The chain has TRBV27 and TRBJ2-1; D is perhaps TRBD2 (6 bases). This CDR3 comprises 17 residues. V gave up 2 bases and J gave up 2 bases, with 16 bases separating them. Germline values: CDR1 MNHEY, CDR2 SMNVEV (reference sequence).

This clone was observed a handful of times. Other nucleotide sequences in the sample specify the same CDR3. The chain links TRBV18 to TRBJ2-7; a possible D gene is TRBD2 (5 bases). The CDR3 spans 13 residues. Germline values: CDR1 KGHSH, CDR2 LQKENI. Trimming pared 3 bases from V and 3 bases from J, leaving 9 bases between. The CDR3 DNA follows: TGTGCCAGCTCACCCGCCGGAGGCTACGAGCAGTACTTC. This translates into CASSPAGGYEQYF.

This chain uses TRBV9 with TRBJ2-1; 7 nucleotides match TRBD1. The V and J ends lost 4 bases and 3 bases, in that order; junction bases with no gene match: 7. CDR3 length: 15 residues. Germline CDR1 is SGDLS and CDR2 is YYNGEE. CDR3 region: CASSPRDSGYNEQFF. The CDR3 coding sequence is TGTGCCAGCAGCCCCCGGGACAGCGGCTACAATGAGCAGTTCTTC.

This chain uses TRBV5-6 with TRBJ1-1; possibly TRBD1 for D (6 bases). Deletions cut 3 bases from V and 2 bases from J, with 17 bases between. This CDR3 comprises 16 residues. Germline V gene sequence: CDR1 SGHDT, CDR2 YYEEEE. CDR3 residues: CASSSGATVYNTEAFF. The CDR3 nucleotides are TGTGCCAGCAGCTCGGGGGCGACAGTATACAACACTGAAGCTTTCTTT. Combining the CDR3 with reference TRBV5-6 and TRBJ1-1 gives the whole variable domain DAGVTQSPTHLIKTRGQQVTLRCSPKSGHDTVSWYQQALGQGPQFIFQYYEEEERQRGNFPDRFSGHQFPNYSSELNVNALLLGDSALYLCASSSGATVYNTEAFFGQGTRLTVV.

The chain employs TRBV30 and TRBJ1-4, with D unresolved. V lost 4 bases and J lost 4, with 10 bases in between. Germline V gene data show CDR1 as GTSNPN and CDR2 as SVGIG (reference sequence). The CDR3 has 13 residues. The CDR3 nucleotides read TGTGCCTGGAACAGAGACCGTAATGAAAAACTGTTTTTT. It translates to CAWNRDRNEKLFF.

In DNA form, the CDR3 reads TGTGCCAGCAGCTCGCCTGACGGAGCCGGGGAGCTGTTTTTT. This encodes CASSSPDGAGELFF. The genes are TRBV11-2 and TRBJ2-2; D is uncertain. This CDR3 is built from 14 residues. The V end lost 4 bases, the J end lost 6 bases, and 12 bases lay between the germline ends. The V gene's germline CDR1 is SGHAT and CDR2 FQNNGV.

V and J are TRBV9 and TRBJ2-7; TRBD1 matches 9 bases. This CDR3 has 15 amino acids. Losses at the gene ends were 2 bases for V and 6 bases for J; bases not matched to a gene: 9. The germline CDR1 and CDR2 sequences are SGDLS and YYNGEE. CDR3 DNA: TGTGCCAGCAGCGTCCAGGGGACAGGGTGGTTCGAGCAGTACTTC. Translating it yields CASSVQGTGWFEQYF.

V and J are TRBV11-2 and TRBJ1-4; D is possibly TRBD1 (6 bases). The CDR3 consists of 13 residues. Germline V gives CDR1 SGHAT, CDR2 FQNNGV. Trimming took 5 bases from V and 14 from J, leaving 18 bases between them. CDR3 loop: CASSPRGGGWLFF. The CDR3 DNA reads TGTGCCAGCAGCCCACGAGGGGGAGGGTGGCTGTTTTTT.

The chain recombines TRBV2 with TRBJ2-3; D is unclear. The CDR3 runs to 14 residues. V was clipped by 2 bases and J by 5 bases, with 11 bases between them. Germline V gene data show CDR1 as SNHLY and CDR2 as FYNNEI. CDR3 bases: TGTGCCAGCAGTGAAAGGGTTACCAGAGATACGCAGTATTTT. Amino acids: CASSERVTRDTQYF.

This clone has a single count. V gene TRBV7-2 combines with J gene TRBJ2-5; D remains unclear. The CDR3 runs 14 residues. Germline loops: CDR1 SGHTA, CDR2 FQGNSA. The germline V and J ends were trimmed by 2 bases and 1 base, with 8 bases remaining between them. The CDR3 nucleotides are TGTGCCAGCAGCTTACAAGGGTCCCAAGAGACCCAGTACTTC. This translates into CASSLQGSQETQYF.

The chain joins TRBV5-6 to TRBJ1-5; tentatively, D is TRBD1 (5 bases). Germline V CDR1 and CDR2: SGHDT, YYEEEE. This CDR3 has 15 amino acids. Trimming took off 1 base at V and 4 bases at J, with 12 bases between the two ends. The CDR3 spells CASSLMGTGNQPQHF. The CDR3, as DNA: TGTGCCAGCAGCTTGATGGGGACTGGGAATCAGCCCCAGCATTTT.

Concerning this clone itself: Other DNA sequences of this sample code for an identical CDR3. The CDR3 DNA follows: TGTGCCAGCAGTGAATGGGGGGGAGAGACCCAGTACTTC. As protein: CASSEWGGETQYF. This chain links TRBV25-1 with TRBJ2-5; TRBD2 matches 7 bases. The germline CDR1 and CDR2 sequences are MGHDK and SYGVNS. This CDR3 is 13 amino acids long. V was clipped by 1 base and J by 4 bases; unmatched bases: 0.

The chain joins TRBV4-1 to TRBJ2-7; no definite D call. Between the trimmed V and J ends, which lost 1 base and 6 bases, there was a span of 16 bases. The CDR3 spans 15 residues. Germline CDR1 MGHRA, CDR2 YSYEKL. CDR3 loop: CASSQGHLPGGEQYF. The CDR3 nucleotides read TGCGCCAGCAGCCAAGGCCACCTACCGGGCGGCGAGCAGTACTTC.

The chain carries TRBV2 and TRBJ2-1; D is possibly TRBD2 (5 bases). V gave up 8 bases and J gave up 2 bases, with 13 bases separating them. Germline V lookup: CDR1 SNHLY, CDR2 FYNNEI. This CDR3 is built from 14 residues. The CDR3 DNA reads as TGTGCCAGCGCCCCGGGATCTCCCTACAATGAGCAGTTCTTC. This sequence encodes CASAPGSPYNEQFF. The full variable domain, completed using reference TRBV2 and TRBJ2-1, is EPEVTQTPSHQVTQMGQEVILRCVPISNHLYFYWYRQILGQKVEFLVSFYNNEISEKSEIFDDQFSVERPDGSNFTLKIRSTKLEDSAMYFCASAPGSPYNEQFFGPGTRLTVL.

The chain has TRBV5-1 and TRBJ2-5; 9 nucleotides agree with TRBD1. After removal of 2 bases from V and 1 base from J, the junction contained 3 bases not matched to a gene. The CDR3 runs 15 residues. Germline assignment: CDR1 SGHRS and CDR2 YFSETQ. The CDR3 DNA sequence: TGCGCCAGCAGCTTTAGGACAGGGGCCCAAGAGACCCAGTACTTC. Encoded protein: CASSFRTGAQETQYF.

Comment on this clone: This specimen includes other DNA sequences encoding the same CDR3. The V call is TRBV28, the J call TRBJ2-1; 13 bases match TRBD2. The V and J ends lost 2 bases and 1 base, in that order; junction bases with no gene match: 2. The CDR3 contains 17 residues. Germline V gene lookup returns CDR1 MDHEN and CDR2 SYDVKM. CDR3 DNA sequence: TGTGCCAGCAGTTTACGACTAGCGGGGGGATCCTACAATGAGCAGTTCTTC. It translates to CASSLRLAGGSYNEQFF.

This clone was seen more than once but under ten times. The rearrangement links TRBV11-2 to TRBJ1-5, with D unresolved. The CDR3 extends over 14 amino acids. Per the germline V gene, CDR1 is SGHAT and CDR2 is FQNNGV. Trimming cost V 0 bases and J 4 bases, with 7 bases left between them. CDR3 sequence reads: CASSLDSRNQPQHF. CDR3 DNA: TGTGCCAGCAGCTTAGACAGCCGGAATCAGCCCCAGCATTTT.

The rearrangement links TRBV19 to TRBJ2-6; D not certain. This CDR3 region has 14 residues. From germline, CDR1 is LNHDA and CDR2 SQIVND (reference sequence). Trimming pared 8 bases from V and 0 bases from J, leaving 8 bases between. DNA of the CDR3: TGTGCCAGTGCTGGGCTCTCTGGGGCCAACGTCCTGACTTTC. Encoded protein: CASAGLSGANVLTF.

The chain recombines TRBV21-1 with TRBJ2-1; the DNA was not used to check the table's D call, TRBD2. TRBV21-1 is a pseudogene. The CDR3 consists of 19 residues. CDR3 sequence: CASSTISGLAGEERNEQFF. CDR3 nucleotides: TGTGCCAGCAGCACTATTTCGGGACTAGCGGGAGAAGAACGGAATGAGCAGTTCTTC.